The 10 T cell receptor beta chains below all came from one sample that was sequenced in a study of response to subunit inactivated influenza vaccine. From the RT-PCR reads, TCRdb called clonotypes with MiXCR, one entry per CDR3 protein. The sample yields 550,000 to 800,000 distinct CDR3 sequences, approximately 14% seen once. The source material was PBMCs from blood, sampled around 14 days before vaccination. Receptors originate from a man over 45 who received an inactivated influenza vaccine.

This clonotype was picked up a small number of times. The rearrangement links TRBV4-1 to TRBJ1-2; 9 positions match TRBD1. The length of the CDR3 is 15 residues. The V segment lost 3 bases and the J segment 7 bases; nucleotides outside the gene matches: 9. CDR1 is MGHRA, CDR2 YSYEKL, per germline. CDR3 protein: CASSQGGQGSPGYTF. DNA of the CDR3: TGCGCCAGCAGCCAGGGCGGACAGGGGTCGCCTGGCTACACCTTC.

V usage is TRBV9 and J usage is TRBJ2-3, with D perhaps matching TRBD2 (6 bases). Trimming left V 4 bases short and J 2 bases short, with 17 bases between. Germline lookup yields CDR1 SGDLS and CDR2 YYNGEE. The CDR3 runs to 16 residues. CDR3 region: CASSTGGGAYTDTQYF. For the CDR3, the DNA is TGTGCCAGCAGCACAGGCGGCGGGGCGTACACAGATACGCAGTATTTT.

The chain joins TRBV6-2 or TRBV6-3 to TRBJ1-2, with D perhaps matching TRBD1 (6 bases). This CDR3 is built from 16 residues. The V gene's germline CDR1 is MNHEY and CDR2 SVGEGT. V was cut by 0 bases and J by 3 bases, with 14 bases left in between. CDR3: CASSYSANDRYYGYTF. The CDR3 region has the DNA TGTGCCAGCAGTTACTCAGCAAATGACAGGTACTATGGCTACACCTTC.

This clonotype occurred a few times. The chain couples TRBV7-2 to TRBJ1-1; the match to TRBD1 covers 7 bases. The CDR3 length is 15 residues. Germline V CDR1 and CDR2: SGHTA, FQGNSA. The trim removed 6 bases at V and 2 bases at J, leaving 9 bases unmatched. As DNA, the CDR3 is TGTGCCAGCAGAGATCGACAGGGTAAAAACACTGAAGCTTTCTTT. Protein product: CASRDRQGKNTEAFF.

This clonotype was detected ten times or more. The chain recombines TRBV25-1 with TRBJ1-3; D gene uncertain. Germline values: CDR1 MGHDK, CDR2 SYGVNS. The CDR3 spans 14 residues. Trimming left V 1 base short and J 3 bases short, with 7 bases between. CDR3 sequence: CASSEFNRGNTIYF. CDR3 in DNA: TGTGCCAGCAGTGAATTTAACCGTGGAAACACCATATATTTT.

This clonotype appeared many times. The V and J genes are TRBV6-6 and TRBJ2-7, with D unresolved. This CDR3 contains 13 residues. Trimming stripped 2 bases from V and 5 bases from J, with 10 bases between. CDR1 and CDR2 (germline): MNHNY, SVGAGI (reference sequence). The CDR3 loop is CASSYAQVNEQYF. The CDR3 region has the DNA TGTGCCAGCAGTTACGCCCAGGTGAACGAGCAGTACTTC.

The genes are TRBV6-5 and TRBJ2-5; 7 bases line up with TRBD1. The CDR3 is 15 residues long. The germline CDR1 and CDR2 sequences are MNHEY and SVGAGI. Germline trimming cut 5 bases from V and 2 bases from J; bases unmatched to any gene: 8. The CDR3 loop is CASSNYPGQQETQYF. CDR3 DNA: TGTGCCAGCAGTAACTACCCGGGACAGCAAGAGACCCAGTACTTC.

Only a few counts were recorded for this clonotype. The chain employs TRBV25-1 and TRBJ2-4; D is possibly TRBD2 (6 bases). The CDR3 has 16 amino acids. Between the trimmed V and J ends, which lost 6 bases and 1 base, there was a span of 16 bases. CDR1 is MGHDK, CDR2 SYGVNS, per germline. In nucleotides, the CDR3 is TGTGCCAGCAGCAGGAGACCACGGGGGGCCAAAAACATTCAGTACTTC. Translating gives CASSRRPRGAKNIQYF.

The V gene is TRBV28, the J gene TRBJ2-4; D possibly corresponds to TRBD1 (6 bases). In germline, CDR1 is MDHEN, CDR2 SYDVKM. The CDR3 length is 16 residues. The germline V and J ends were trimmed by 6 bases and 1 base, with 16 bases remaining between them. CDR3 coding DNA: TGTGCCAGCAGCCCTCCGGCGCAGGGGGCCAAAAACATTCAGTACTTC. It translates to CASSPPAQGAKNIQYF.

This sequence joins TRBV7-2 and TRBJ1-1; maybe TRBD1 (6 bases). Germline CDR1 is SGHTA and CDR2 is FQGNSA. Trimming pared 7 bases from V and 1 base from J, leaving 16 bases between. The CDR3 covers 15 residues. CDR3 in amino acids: CASTIRGAGNTEAFF. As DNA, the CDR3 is TGTGCCAGCACTATAAGGGGGGCGGGGAACACTGAAGCTTTCTTT.